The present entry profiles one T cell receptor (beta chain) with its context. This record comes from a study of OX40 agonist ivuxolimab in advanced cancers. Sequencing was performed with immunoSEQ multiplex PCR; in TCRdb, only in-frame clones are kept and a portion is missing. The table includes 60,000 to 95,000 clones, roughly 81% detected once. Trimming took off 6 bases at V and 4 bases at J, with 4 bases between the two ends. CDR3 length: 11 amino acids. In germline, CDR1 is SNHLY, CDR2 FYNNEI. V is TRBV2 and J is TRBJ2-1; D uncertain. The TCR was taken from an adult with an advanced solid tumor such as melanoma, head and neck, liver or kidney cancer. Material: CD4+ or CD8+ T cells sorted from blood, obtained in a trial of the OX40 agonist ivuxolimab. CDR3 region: CASRIYNEQFF. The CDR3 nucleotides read TGTGCCAGCAGAATATACAATGAGCAGTTCTTC. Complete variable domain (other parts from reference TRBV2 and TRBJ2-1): EPEVTQTPSHQVTQMGQEVILRCVPISNHLYFYWYRQILGQKVEFLVSFYNNEISEKSEIFDDQFSVERPDGSNFTLKIRSTKLEDSAMYFCASRIYNEQFFGPGTRLTVL.